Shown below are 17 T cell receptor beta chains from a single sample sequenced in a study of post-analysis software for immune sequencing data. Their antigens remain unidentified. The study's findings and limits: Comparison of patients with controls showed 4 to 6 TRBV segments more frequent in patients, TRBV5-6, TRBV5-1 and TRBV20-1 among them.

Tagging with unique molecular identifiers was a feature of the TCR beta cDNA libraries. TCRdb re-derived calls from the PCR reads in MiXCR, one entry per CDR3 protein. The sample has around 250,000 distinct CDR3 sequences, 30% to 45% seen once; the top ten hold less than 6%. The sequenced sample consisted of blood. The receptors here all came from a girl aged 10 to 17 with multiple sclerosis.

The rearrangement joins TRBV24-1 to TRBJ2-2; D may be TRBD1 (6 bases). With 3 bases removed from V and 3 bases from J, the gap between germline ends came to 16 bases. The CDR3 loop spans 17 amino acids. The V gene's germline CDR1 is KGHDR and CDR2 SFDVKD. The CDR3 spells CATSDRSRDTHTGELFF. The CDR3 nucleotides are TGTGCCACCAGTGATCGGTCCCGGGACACCCACACCGGGGAGCTGTTTTTT.

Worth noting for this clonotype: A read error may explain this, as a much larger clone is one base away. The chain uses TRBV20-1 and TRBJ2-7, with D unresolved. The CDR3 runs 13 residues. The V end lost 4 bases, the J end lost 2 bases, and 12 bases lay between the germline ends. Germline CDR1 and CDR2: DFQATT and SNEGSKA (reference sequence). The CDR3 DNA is TGCAGTGCTAAAGATTACAGCCCCTACGAGCAGTACTTC. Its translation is CSAKDYSPYEQYF.

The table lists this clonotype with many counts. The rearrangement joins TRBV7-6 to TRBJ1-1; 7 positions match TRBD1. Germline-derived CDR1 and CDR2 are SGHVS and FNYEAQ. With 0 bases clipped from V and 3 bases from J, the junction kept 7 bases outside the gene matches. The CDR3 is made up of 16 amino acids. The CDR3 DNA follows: TGTGCCAGCAGCTTAGCCGGCGGGACAGCACACACTGAAGCTTTCTTT. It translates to CASSLAGGTAHTEAFF.

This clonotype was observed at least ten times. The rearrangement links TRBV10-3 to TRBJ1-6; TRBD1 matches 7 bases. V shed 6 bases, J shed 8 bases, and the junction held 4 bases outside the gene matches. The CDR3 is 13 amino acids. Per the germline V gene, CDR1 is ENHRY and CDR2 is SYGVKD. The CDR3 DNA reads TGTGCCATCAGGGGACAGTTAGATTCACCCCTCCACTTT. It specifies CAIRGQLDSPLHF.

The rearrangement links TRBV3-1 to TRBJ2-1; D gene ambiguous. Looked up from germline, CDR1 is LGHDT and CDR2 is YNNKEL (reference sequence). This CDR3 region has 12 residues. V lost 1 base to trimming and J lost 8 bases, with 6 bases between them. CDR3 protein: CASSQVYYEQFF. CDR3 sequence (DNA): TGTGCCAGCAGCCAAGTCTATTATGAGCAGTTCTTC.

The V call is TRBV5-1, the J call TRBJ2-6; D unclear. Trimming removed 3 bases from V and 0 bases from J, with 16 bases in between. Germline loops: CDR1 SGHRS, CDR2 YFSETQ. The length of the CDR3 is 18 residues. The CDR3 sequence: CASSSMLASDSGANVLTF. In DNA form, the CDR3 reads TGCGCCAGCAGCTCTATGTTGGCGAGTGACTCTGGGGCCAACGTCCTGACTTTC.

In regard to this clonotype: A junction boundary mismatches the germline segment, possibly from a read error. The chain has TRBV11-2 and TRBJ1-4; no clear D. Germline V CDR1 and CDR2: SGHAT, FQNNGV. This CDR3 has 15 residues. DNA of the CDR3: TGTGCCAGCAGCTTAGTCGGGGTAGTAAGTGAAAAACGGTTTTTT. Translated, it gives CASSLVGVVSEKRFF.

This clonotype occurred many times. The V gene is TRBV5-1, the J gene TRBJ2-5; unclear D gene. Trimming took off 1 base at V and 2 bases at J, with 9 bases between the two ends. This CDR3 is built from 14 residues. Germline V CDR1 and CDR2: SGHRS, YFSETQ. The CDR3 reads CASSLSGRQETQYF. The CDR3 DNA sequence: TGCGCCAGCAGCTTGTCCGGACGTCAAGAGACCCAGTACTTC.

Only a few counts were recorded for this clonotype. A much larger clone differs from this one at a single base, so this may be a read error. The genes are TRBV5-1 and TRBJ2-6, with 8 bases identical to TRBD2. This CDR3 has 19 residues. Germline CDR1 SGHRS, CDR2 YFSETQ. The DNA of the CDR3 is TGCGCCAGCAGCTTGGTCCCCGCGGGAGGCTTCTCTGGGGCCAACGTCCGGACTTTC. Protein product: CASSLVPAGGFSGANVRTF.

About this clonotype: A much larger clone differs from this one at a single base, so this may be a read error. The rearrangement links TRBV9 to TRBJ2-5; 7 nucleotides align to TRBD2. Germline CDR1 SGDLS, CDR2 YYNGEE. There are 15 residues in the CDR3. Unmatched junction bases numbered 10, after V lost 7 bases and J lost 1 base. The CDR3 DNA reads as TGTGCCAGCGGCTCCTGGGGAGGGCTCCAAGAGACCCAGTACTTC. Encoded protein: CASGSWGGLQETQYF.

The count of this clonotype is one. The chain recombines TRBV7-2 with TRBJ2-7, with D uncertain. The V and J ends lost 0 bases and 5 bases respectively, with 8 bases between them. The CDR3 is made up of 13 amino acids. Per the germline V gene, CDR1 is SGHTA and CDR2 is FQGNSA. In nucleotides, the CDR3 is TGTGCCAGCAGCTTAGCGAGGTCTAACGAGCAGTACTTC. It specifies CASSLARSNEQYF.

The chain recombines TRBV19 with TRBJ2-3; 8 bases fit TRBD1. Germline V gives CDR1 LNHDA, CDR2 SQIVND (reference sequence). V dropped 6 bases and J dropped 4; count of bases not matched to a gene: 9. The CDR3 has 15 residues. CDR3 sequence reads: CASRDQGAGADTQYF. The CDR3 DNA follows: TGTGCCAGTAGGGACCAGGGGGCAGGGGCAGATACGCAGTATTTT.

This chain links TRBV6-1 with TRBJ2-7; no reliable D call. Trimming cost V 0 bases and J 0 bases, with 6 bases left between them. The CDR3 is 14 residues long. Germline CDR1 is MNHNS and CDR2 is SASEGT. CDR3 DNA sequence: TGTGCCAGCAGTGAAGCCGGCATCTCCTACGAGCAGTACTTC. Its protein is CASSEAGISYEQYF.

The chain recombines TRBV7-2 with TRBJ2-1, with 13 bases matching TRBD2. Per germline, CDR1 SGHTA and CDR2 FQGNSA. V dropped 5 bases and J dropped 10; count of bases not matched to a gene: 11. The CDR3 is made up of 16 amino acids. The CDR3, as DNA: TGTGCCAGCAGCCCCGGACTAGCGGGGGCCCTGGGGGAGCAGTTCTTC. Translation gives CASSPGLAGALGEQFF.

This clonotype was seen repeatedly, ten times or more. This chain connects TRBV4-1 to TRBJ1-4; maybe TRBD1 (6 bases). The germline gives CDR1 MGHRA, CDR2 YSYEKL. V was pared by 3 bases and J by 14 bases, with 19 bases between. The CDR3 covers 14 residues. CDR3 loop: CASSQDSSGSDLFF. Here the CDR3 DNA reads TGCGCCAGCAGCCAGGACAGCTCCGGGAGTGATCTGTTTTTT.

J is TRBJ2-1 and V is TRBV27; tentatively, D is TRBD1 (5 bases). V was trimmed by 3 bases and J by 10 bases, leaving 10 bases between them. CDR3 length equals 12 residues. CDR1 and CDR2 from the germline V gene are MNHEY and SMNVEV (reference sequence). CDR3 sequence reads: CASSLWGYEQFF. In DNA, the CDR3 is TGTGCCAGCAGTTTGTGGGGCTACGAGCAGTTCTTC.

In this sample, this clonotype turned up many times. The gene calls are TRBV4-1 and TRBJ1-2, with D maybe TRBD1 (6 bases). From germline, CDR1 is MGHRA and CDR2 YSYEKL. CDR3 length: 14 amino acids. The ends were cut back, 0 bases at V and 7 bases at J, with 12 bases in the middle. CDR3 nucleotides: TGCGCCAGCAGCCAAGATAGGGGGGGCTCTGGCTACACCTTC. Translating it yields CASSQDRGGSGYTF.